Below, 25 T cell receptor beta chains from the same sample are listed, as sequenced in a study of OX40 agonist ivuxolimab in advanced cancers. TCRdb keeps only in-frame clones here, not all; method: immunoSEQ multiplex PCR. The sample lists 77,000 or so clones, about 92% occurring once. The sequencing here drew on CD4+ or CD8+ T cells sorted from blood, taken in a trial of the OX40 agonist ivuxolimab. These receptors originate from an adult with an advanced solid tumor such as melanoma, head and neck, liver or kidney cancer.

The chain links TRBV10-1 to TRBJ2-4; D is ambiguous. The V gene lost 4 bases and the J gene lost 2 bases, with 6 bases spanning the gap. The CDR3 totals 13 residues. The germline gives CDR1 WNHNN, CDR2 SYGVQD (reference sequence). The CDR3 here is CASSGGSKNIQYF. CDR3 DNA: TGCGCCAGCAGTGGAGGATCCAAAAACATTCAGTACTTC.

This chain joins TRBV5-1 and TRBJ2-2; 15 bases align to TRBD2. The CDR3 contains 17 residues. Germline V lookup: CDR1 SGHRS, CDR2 YFSETQ. V lost 3 bases to trimming and J lost 6 bases; unmatched junction nucleotides: 6. CDR3 sequence: CASSYGTSGGFAGELFF. In nucleotides, the CDR3 is TGCGCCAGCAGCTACGGGACTAGCGGGGGGTTTGCCGGGGAGCTGTTTTTT.

This chain connects TRBV19 to TRBJ1-6, with D possibly matching TRBD1 (5 bases). V dropped 4 bases and J dropped 8 bases, with 18 bases sitting between them. Germline assignment: CDR1 LNHDA and CDR2 SQIVND (reference sequence). The CDR3 totals 16 residues. The CDR3 loop reads CASSTGGGFVDSPLHF. CDR3 in DNA: TGTGCCAGTAGTACCGGGGGGGGGTTCGTTGATTCACCCCTCCACTTT.

This clone was seen once. The chain carries TRBV30 and TRBJ2-1; TRBD2 is a possible D gene (5 bases). Trimming stripped 1 base from V and 12 bases from J, with 13 bases between. Per the germline V gene, CDR1 is GTSNPN and CDR2 is SVGIG (reference sequence). The CDR3 length is 12 residues. The CDR3 spells CAWSGNGERQFF. The CDR3 DNA reads as TGTGCCTGGAGTGGGAACGGGGAAAGGCAGTTCTTC. The whole variable domain, filled in from reference TRBV30 and TRBJ2-1, reads SQTIHQWPATLVQPVGSPLSLECTVEGTSNPNLYWYRQAAGRGLQLLFYSVGIGQISSEVPQNLSASRPQDRQFILSSKKLLLSDSGFYLCAWSGNGERQFFGPGTRLTVL.

V usage is TRBV7-2 and J usage is TRBJ2-5; TRBD2 agrees at 7 bases. Germline V gene data show CDR1 as SGHTA and CDR2 as FQGNSA. The junction had 14 bases not matched to a gene; V was cut back by 2 bases and J by 5 bases. This CDR3 contains 17 residues. The CDR3 loop reads CASSLTRLGGSGETQYF. The CDR3 nucleotides are TGTGCCAGCAGCTTAACGCGGCTGGGCGGGAGCGGGGAGACCCAGTACTTC.

The rearrangement joins TRBV28 to TRBJ1-4; D is perhaps TRBD1 (5 bases). Trimming took 7 bases from V and 0 from J, leaving 18 bases between them. The CDR3 runs to 17 residues. The germline V gene has CDR1 MDHEN and CDR2 SYDVKM. CDR3 residues: CASNSKRQIATNEKLFF. The CDR3 nucleotides are TGTGCCAGCAACTCCAAACGACAGATTGCAACTAATGAAAAACTGTTTTTT.

The genes are TRBV18 and TRBJ2-1; 12 bases align to TRBD1. This CDR3 region has 17 residues. V lost 3 bases and J lost 6; bases outside the gene matches: 9. Germline lookup yields CDR1 KGHSH and CDR2 LQKENI. The chain's CDR3 is CASSPTWGQGAGNEQFF. Written as DNA, the CDR3 is TGTGCCAGCTCACCGACGTGGGGACAGGGGGCAGGCAATGAGCAGTTCTTC.

CDR3 in DNA: TGTGCCAGCAGCCGAGGGCGGGGGGCTAGCCAAGAGACCCAGTACTTC. Protein: CASSRGRGASQETQYF. The chain carries TRBV28 and TRBJ2-5, with 8 bases fitting TRBD2. Germline assignment: CDR1 MDHEN and CDR2 SYDVKM. This CDR3 comprises 16 residues. V lost 6 bases and J lost 1; bases outside the gene matches: 10.

V gene TRBV11-2 combines with J gene TRBJ2-4; 9 nucleotides align to TRBD2. Germline V gene data show CDR1 as SGHAT and CDR2 as FQNNGV. The CDR3 contains 18 residues. V lost 5 bases and J lost 0; bases outside the gene matches: 11. The DNA of the CDR3 is TGTGCCAGCAGCCCCACCCGACTAGCGGAGATAGCCAAAAACATTCAGTACTTC. It codes for CASSPTRLAEIAKNIQYF.

The chain joins TRBV7-8 to TRBJ1-1; 10 positions match TRBD1. Trimming removed 5 bases from V and 1 base from J; junction bases left unmatched: 7. The CDR3 consists of 16 residues. Germline CDR1 reads SGHVS; CDR2 reads FQNEAQ. CDR3 residues: CASSLMTGGANTEAFF. CDR3 DNA sequence: TGTGCCAGCAGCCTTATGACAGGGGGCGCGAACACTGAAGCTTTCTTT.

The chain couples TRBV28 to TRBJ2-3, with a weak D call TRBD1 (5 bases). Germline V gene sequence: CDR1 MDHEN, CDR2 SYDVKM. Deletions cut 2 bases from V and 6 bases from J, with 9 bases between. The CDR3 has 13 residues. The DNA for the CDR3 is TGTGCCAGCAGTTTACCGACAGCGGATACGCAGTATTTT. It specifies CASSLPTADTQYF.

This clone occurred once. The V gene is TRBV9, the J gene TRBJ2-7; 7 bases fit TRBD2. In germline, CDR1 is SGDLS, CDR2 YYNGEE. After removal of 0 bases from V and 2 bases from J, the junction contained 8 bases not matched to a gene. The CDR3 length is 16 residues. The CDR3: CASSVGGGANTYEQYF. The DNA for the CDR3 is TGTGCCAGCAGCGTAGGGGGAGGGGCAAACACCTACGAGCAGTACTTC.

The gene calls are TRBV9 and TRBJ2-5, with D possibly being TRBD2 (5 bases). The V end lost 4 bases, the J end lost 3 bases, and 13 bases lay between the germline ends. Germline V CDR1 and CDR2: SGDLS, YYNGEE. The CDR3 has 14 residues. The CDR3 DNA is TGTGCCAGCAGCCCAAGGACTGCAGAAGAGACCCAGTACTTC. Protein product: CASSPRTAEETQYF.

CDR3 sequence reads: CASSMGGTNEQFF. The CDR3 DNA follows: TGTGCCAGTAGTATGGGGGGGACCAATGAGCAGTTCTTC. The chain is built from TRBV19 and TRBJ2-1, with 7 bases lining up with TRBD2. This CDR3 spans 13 amino acids. V dropped 3 bases and J dropped 6; count of bases not matched to a gene: 2. Germline loops: CDR1 LNHDA, CDR2 SQIVND (reference sequence).

The J gene is TRBJ2-7, the V gene TRBV27; unclear D gene. CDR3 length equals 13 residues. Germline V CDR1 and CDR2: MNHEY, SMNVEV (reference sequence). The V and J ends lost 0 bases and 0 bases respectively, with 3 bases between them. CDR3 loop: CASSLSPSYEQYF. The CDR3 DNA is TGTGCCAGCAGTTTATCCCCCTCCTACGAGCAGTACTTC.

The chain carries TRBV15 and TRBJ2-5; the match to TRBD2 covers 7 bases. CDR1 LNHNV and CDR2 YYDKDF come from the germline V gene (reference sequence). V shed 8 bases, J shed 4 bases, and the junction held 16 bases outside the gene matches. This CDR3 contains 16 residues. The CDR3 loop reads CATRDKRGWEGETQYF. DNA for the CDR3: TGTGCCACCCGAGACAAAAGGGGATGGGAGGGAGAGACCCAGTACTTC.

The J gene is TRBJ1-4, the V gene TRBV7-2; unclear D gene. This CDR3 has 15 residues. V dropped 3 bases and J dropped 5 bases, with 13 bases sitting between them. CDR1 and CDR2 (germline): SGHTA, FQGNSA. Here the CDR3 reads CASSFTPILNEKLFF. The CDR3 nucleotides read TGTGCCAGCAGCTTCACACCGATCCTCAATGAAAAACTGTTTTTT.

The V gene is TRBV6-6, the J gene TRBJ2-5; the D gene is possibly TRBD1 (5 bases). This CDR3 contains 12 residues. V shed 8 bases and J shed 2 bases, with 9 bases lying between them. Germline V gene data show CDR1 as MNHNY and CDR2 as SVGAGI (reference sequence). This CDR3 is CASRRQQETQYF. CDR3 nucleotides: TGTGCCAGCCGTAGACAGCAAGAGACCCAGTACTTC.

This chain uses TRBV29-1 with TRBJ2-7; TRBD1 matches at 10 bases. Unmatched junction bases numbered 9, after V lost 7 bases and J lost 6 bases. Germline CDR1 is SQVTM and CDR2 is ANQGSEA. There are 13 residues in the CDR3. Here the CDR3 DNA reads TGCAGCGGACCCGGGACAGGGGAGGCCGAGCAGTACTTC. Translation: CSGPGTGEAEQYF.

The gene calls are TRBV5-3 and TRBJ2-3, with TRBD2 as a possible D gene (5 bases). TRBV5-3 qualifies as an ORF whose function is uncertain. The CDR3 sequence is 18 residues long. V was shortened by 4 bases and J by 6 bases, with 27 bases between the two germline ends. The CDR3 reads CARSERPELGPESDTQYF. CDR3 sequence (DNA): TGTGCCAGAAGCGAGCGCCCCGAACTAGGCCCGGAGTCGGATACGCAGTATTTT.

The chain carries TRBV19 and TRBJ2-1; 9 nucleotides align to TRBD2. This CDR3 is 15 amino acids long. CDR1 and CDR2 (germline): LNHDA, SQIVND (reference sequence). V gave up 3 bases and J gave up 7 bases; unmatched junction bases: 7. CDR3 DNA: TGTGCCAGTAGTATTGGTAGCGGGAGCCGTAATGAGCAGTTCTTC. This encodes CASSIGSGSRNEQFF.

V gene TRBV5-1 combines with J gene TRBJ2-7, with D possibly being TRBD2 (7 bases). The V end lost 2 bases, the J end lost 0 bases, and 15 bases lay between the germline ends. The CDR3 sequence is 16 residues long. The germline CDR1 and CDR2 sequences are SGHRS and YFSETQ. In DNA form, the CDR3 reads TGCGCCAGCAGCTTTTCGGGGGGCATGAACTCCTACGAGCAGTACTTC. It yields the protein CASSFSGGMNSYEQYF. Combining the CDR3 with reference TRBV5-1 and TRBJ2-7 gives the whole variable domain KAGVTQTPRYLIKTRGQQVTLSCSPISGHRSVSWYQQTPGQGLQFLFEYFSETQRNKGNFPGRFSGRQFSNSRSEMNVSTLELGDSALYLCASSFSGGMNSYEQYFGPGTRLTVT.

The V and J genes are TRBV5-1 and TRBJ2-3; 16 bases line up with TRBD2. Trimming took 0 bases from V and 4 from J; bases not matched to a gene: 8. Germline V gene sequence: CDR1 SGHRS, CDR2 YFSETQ. The CDR3 has 19 residues. The chain's CDR3 is CASSLATGTSGGAADTQYF. Written as DNA, the CDR3 is TGCGCCAGCAGCTTGGCCACCGGGACTAGCGGGGGGGCGGCAGATACGCAGTATTTT.

This clone appeared a single time. V and J are TRBV29-1 and TRBJ2-1; unclear D gene. The CDR3 loop spans 14 amino acids. V dropped 3 bases and J dropped 0 bases, with 9 bases sitting between them. Germline V CDR1 and CDR2: SQVTM, ANQGSEA. CDR3 coding DNA: TGCAGCGTTGACAAGAGTAGCTCCTACAATGAGCAGTTCTTC. Translation gives CSVDKSSSYNEQFF.

The V and J genes are TRBV4-2 and TRBJ2-3; the match to TRBD2 covers 13 bases. CDR1 is LGHNA and CDR2 is YNFKEQ in the germline V gene. The CDR3 loop spans 15 amino acids. The junction had 1 base not matched to a gene; V was cut back by 3 bases and J by 4 bases. The DNA of the CDR3 is TGTGCCAGCAGCCAGGGACTAGCGGGGCCAGATACGCAGTATTTT. It is translated as CASSQGLAGPDTQYF.